One and the same sample provided the 30 T cell receptor beta chains below, sequenced in a study of blood T cell repertoires in COVID-19. The assay was immunoSEQ multiplex PCR, and TCRdb's table has in-frame clones only and misses some. The sample lists some 200,000 clones; roughly 90% were seen once. The sample comprised peripheral blood. The receptors were gathered from a woman in her 40s with acute or convalescent COVID-19.

The chain recombines TRBV10-2 with TRBJ2-5; D is undetermined. This CDR3 spans 14 amino acids. The V end lost 6 bases, the J end lost 2 bases, and 13 bases lay between the germline ends. Germline values: CDR1 WSHSY, CDR2 SAAADI. CDR3 bases: TGCGCCAGCAGCACCTCTTGGCGGCAAGAGACCCAGTACTTC. Protein: CASSTSWRQETQYF.

The chain couples TRBV5-6 to TRBJ2-6, with 8 bases fitting TRBD1. Germline V CDR1 and CDR2: SGHDT, YYEEEE. CDR3 length equals 16 residues. J was trimmed by 4 bases and V by 0 bases; bases with no gene match: 3. This CDR3 reads CASSLGTGPGANVLTF. The CDR3 region has the DNA TGTGCCAGCAGCTTGGGGACAGGGCCCGGGGCCAACGTCCTGACTTTC.

V is TRBV10-2 and J is TRBJ1-1; D possibly corresponds to TRBD1 (5 bases). Germline CDR1 reads WSHSY; CDR2 reads SAAADI. V dropped 8 bases and J dropped 2 bases, with 12 bases sitting between them. The CDR3 totals 13 residues. CDR3 bases: TGCGCCAGCTCGCGGGGGTTTAACACTGAAGCTTTCTTT. As protein: CASSRGFNTEAFF.

This clone was counted once. The chain couples TRBV6-2 or TRBV6-3 to TRBJ2-7; 10 bases are shared with TRBD1. Trimming took 2 bases from V and 7 from J; bases not matched to a gene: 8. CDR1 MNHEY and CDR2 SVGEGT come from the germline V gene. The CDR3 has 15 amino acids. The chain's CDR3 is CASSYPGTGVREQYV. The CDR3 DNA follows: TGTGCCAGCAGTTACCCCGGGACAGGGGTCCGGGAGCAGTACGTC.

The V and J genes are TRBV6-5 and TRBJ1-2; 8 positions agree with TRBD1. Per the germline V gene, CDR1 is MNHEY and CDR2 is SVGAGI. V lost 7 bases, J lost 3 bases, and 10 bases stayed unmatched. The CDR3 totals 15 residues. CDR3 sequence: CASKLLGGQDYGYTF. Here the CDR3 DNA reads TGTGCCAGCAAGTTACTCGGGGGACAGGACTATGGCTACACCTTC.

The chain has TRBV5-1 and TRBJ1-2; unclear D gene. Germline values: CDR1 SGHRS, CDR2 YFSETQ. Trimming shortened V by 3 bases and J by 0 bases, and 24 bases separated the two germline ends. The CDR3 loop spans 19 amino acids. The CDR3: CASSSGEKSSRRANYGYTF. As DNA, the CDR3 is TGCGCCAGCAGCTCCGGGGAAAAAAGTTCCAGGCGGGCTAACTATGGCTACACCTTC.

CDR3 coding DNA: TGTGCCAGTAGTATATCGGCGGCGGACCTCCTGGGGCTTAATCAGCCCCAGCATTTT. Protein sequence: CASSISAADLLGLNQPQHF. J is TRBJ1-5 and V is TRBV19, with a weak D call TRBD1 (5 bases). The CDR3 sequence is 19 residues long. CDR1 is LNHDA, CDR2 SQIVND, per germline (reference sequence). Trimming left V 2 bases short and J 4 bases short, with 24 bases between.

The chain combines TRBV27 with TRBJ1-2, with D maybe TRBD1 (6 bases). Trimming took 5 bases from V and 8 from J, leaving 18 bases between them. The CDR3 runs to 14 residues. Germline lookup yields CDR1 MNHEY and CDR2 SMNVEV (reference sequence). CDR3 in DNA: TGTGCCAGCAGTCCCGTAGGGGGTAGGGGAGGCTACACCTTC. Translating it yields CASSPVGGRGGYTF.

The chain combines TRBV7-7 with TRBJ2-1; 16 bases match TRBD2. J lost 7 bases, V lost 5 bases, and 8 bases had no gene match. Germline V gene sequence: CDR1 SSHAT, CDR2 FNYEAQ (reference sequence). The CDR3 sequence is 17 residues long. The DNA of the CDR3 is TGTGCCAGCAGCCCCGGGACTAGCGGGGGGGCCCAAAATGAGCAGTTCTTC. As protein: CASSPGTSGGAQNEQFF.

This chain connects TRBV18 to TRBJ1-2, with 9 bases aligning to TRBD1. Per the germline V gene, CDR1 is KGHSH and CDR2 is LQKENI. Losses at the gene ends were 8 bases for V and 2 bases for J; bases not matched to a gene: 3. The CDR3 runs to 13 residues. CDR3 region: CASGDRDNYGYTF. CDR3 bases: TGTGCCAGCGGGGACAGGGACAACTATGGCTACACCTTC. Full variable domain (missing parts from reference TRBV18 and TRBJ1-2): NAGVMQNPRHLVRRRGQEARLRCSPMKGHSHVYWYRQLPEEGLKFMVYLQKENIIDESGMPKERFSAEFPKEGPSILRIQQVVRGDSAAYFCASGDRDNYGYTFGSGTRLTVV.

This clone came up once. This chain links TRBV12-5 with TRBJ1-5; D is possibly TRBD1 (5 bases). CDR1 LGHNT and CDR2 FRNRAP come from the germline V gene. The CDR3 runs to 17 residues. V lost 4 bases and J lost 1, with 17 bases in between. For the CDR3, the DNA is TGTGCTAGTGGTTCTCCAGGTGGGGGGGTAAGCAATCAGCCCCAGCATTTT. It encodes CASGSPGGGVSNQPQHF.

The CDR3 here is CASSVAVGTGHEQFF. The CDR3 coding sequence is TGTGCCAGCAGCGTAGCTGTGGGGACAGGGCATGAGCAGTTCTTC. This chain joins TRBV9 and TRBJ2-1; 9 bases match TRBD1. The V segment lost 0 bases and the J segment 8 bases; nucleotides outside the gene matches: 6. The germline V gene has CDR1 SGDLS and CDR2 YYNGEE. This CDR3 spans 15 amino acids.

The V and J genes are TRBV5-6 and TRBJ1-2; D possibly corresponds to TRBD1 (5 bases). Trimming removed 4 bases from V and 9 bases from J, with 13 bases in between. Germline assignment: CDR1 SGHDT and CDR2 YYEEEE. This CDR3 is built from 12 residues. The CDR3, as DNA: TGTGCCAGCAGCCGACAGACCAAGCGCTACACCTTC. This encodes CASSRQTKRYTF.

V is TRBV5-4 and J is TRBJ1-2, with a possible D match to TRBD1 (5 bases). Trimming left V 7 bases short and J 4 bases short, with 14 bases between. The CDR3 extends over 13 amino acids. Germline lookup yields CDR1 SGHNT and CDR2 YYREEE (reference sequence). The CDR3 DNA sequence: TGTGCCAGCCATAAAACAGGCACCTATGGCTACACCTTC. Translation gives CASHKTGTYGYTF.

This sequence joins TRBV5-4 and TRBJ2-5, with 7 bases aligning to TRBD2. J was trimmed by 3 bases and V by 0 bases; bases with no gene match: 2. CDR3 length: 14 amino acids. Germline CDR1 SGHNT, CDR2 YYREEE (reference sequence). CDR3 DNA: TGTGCCAGCAGCTTGGCCGGGACTAAAGAGACCCAGTACTTC. This encodes CASSLAGTKETQYF.

The chain couples TRBV5-8 to TRBJ1-2; D is perhaps TRBD1 (5 bases). This CDR3 has 17 residues. CDR1 and CDR2 (germline): SGHTS, YDEGEE. The V gene lost 2 bases and the J gene lost 1 base, with 18 bases spanning the gap. This CDR3 reads CASSFGQGPKVNYGYTF. DNA of the CDR3: TGTGCCAGCAGCTTCGGGCAGGGTCCAAAGGTTAACTATGGCTACACCTTC.

The chain combines TRBV19 with TRBJ1-5; D perhaps matches TRBD1 (6 bases). Per the germline V gene, CDR1 is LNHDA and CDR2 is SQIVND (reference sequence). Trimming shortened V by 4 bases and J by 2 bases, and 18 bases separated the two germline ends. This CDR3 is built from 17 residues. The CDR3 nucleotides read TGTGCCAGTAGTACTCCCCAGGACAGCCAGGGCAATCAGCCCCAGCATTTT. Its translation: CASSTPQDSQGNQPQHF.

This sequence joins TRBV24-1 and TRBJ2-1; TRBD1 agrees at 9 bases. The germline V gene encodes CDR1 KGHDR and CDR2 SFDVKD. The CDR3 spans 15 residues. The V segment lost 6 bases and the J segment 2 bases; nucleotides outside the gene matches: 4. CDR3 nucleotides: TGTGCCACCAGTACGGGGACAGGGCCCTACAATGAGCAGTTCTTC. Protein: CATSTGTGPYNEQFF.

This sequence joins TRBV6-2 or TRBV6-3 and TRBJ1-6; a possible D gene is TRBD1 (6 bases). From germline, CDR1 is MNHEY and CDR2 SVGEGT. The length of the CDR3 is 15 residues. With 0 bases removed from V and 9 bases from J, the gap between germline ends came to 12 bases. The CDR3 reads CASSYSNQGTSPLHF. The CDR3 DNA sequence: TGTGCCAGCAGTTACTCGAATCAGGGGACTTCACCCCTCCACTTT.

V gene TRBV5-1 combines with J gene TRBJ1-4, with TRBD1 identical over 8 bases. The CDR3 covers 17 residues. The trim removed 4 bases at V and 7 bases at J, leaving 15 bases unmatched. Germline lookup yields CDR1 SGHRS and CDR2 YFSETQ. As DNA, the CDR3 is TGCGCCAGCAGCCGGCTCCCTGAACAGGGGGGCGGTGAAAAACTGTTTTTT. Its translation is CASSRLPEQGGGEKLFF.

V gene TRBV7-2 combines with J gene TRBJ2-5; perhaps TRBD1 as D (6 bases). The V end lost 1 base, the J end lost 0 bases, and 15 bases lay between the germline ends. Germline V CDR1 and CDR2: SGHTA, FQGNSA. This CDR3 spans 17 amino acids. The CDR3 here is CASSLGAGTSYQETQYF. For the CDR3, the DNA is TGTGCCAGCAGCTTAGGGGCCGGGACATCGTACCAAGAGACCCAGTACTTC.

V is TRBV18 and J is TRBJ1-2, with D possibly TRBD1 on 5 matching bases. Between the trimmed V and J ends, which lost 3 bases and 4 bases, there was a span of 9 bases. Germline V gene data show CDR1 as KGHSH and CDR2 as LQKENI. There are 13 residues in the CDR3. This CDR3 reads CASSPRQLYGYTF. As DNA, the CDR3 is TGTGCCAGCTCACCGCGACAGCTCTATGGCTACACCTTC. Full variable domain (remainder filled in from reference TRBV18 and TRBJ1-2): NAGVMQNPRHLVRRRGQEARLRCSPMKGHSHVYWYRQLPEEGLKFMVYLQKENIIDESGMPKERFSAEFPKEGPSILRIQQVVRGDSAAYFCASSPRQLYGYTFGSGTRLTVV.

CDR3 amino acids: CASFQVGIRTYNEQFF. The DNA for the CDR3 is TGTGCCAGCTTTCAGGTCGGGATTCGGACCTACAATGAGCAGTTCTTC. The V call is TRBV21-1, the J call TRBJ2-1; the table's D call TRBD2 went unverified against the DNA. TRBV21-1 is classified as a pseudogene. The CDR3 runs 16 residues.

The chain couples TRBV29-1 to TRBJ1-2; D uncertain. The CDR3 consists of 15 residues. Trimming took 3 bases from V and 4 from J, leaving 18 bases between them. Germline V lookup: CDR1 SQVTM, CDR2 ANQGSEA. The CDR3 protein is CSVDGEGRYSYGYTF. DNA of the CDR3: TGCAGCGTTGATGGGGAGGGCCGCTATAGCTATGGCTACACCTTC.

The V call is TRBV2, the J call TRBJ1-1; D gene ambiguous. The length of the CDR3 is 15 residues. The germline CDR1 and CDR2 sequences are SNHLY and FYNNEI. With 6 bases removed from V and 4 bases from J, the gap between germline ends came to 18 bases. The CDR3 is CASSPFDGGGTEAFF. CDR3 bases: TGTGCCAGCAGCCCTTTTGACGGCGGCGGCACTGAAGCTTTCTTT.

This chain links TRBV18 with TRBJ2-3, with D possibly being TRBD2 (5 bases). The CDR3 contains 16 residues. V lost 3 bases and J 0 bases, leaving 13 bases between the germline ends. Germline V CDR1 and CDR2: KGHSH, LQKENI. As DNA, the CDR3 is TGTGCCAGCTCACCGTCGGGGTTGCCTAGCACAGATACGCAGTATTTT. Translating it yields CASSPSGLPSTDTQYF. The full variable domain, rest sourced from reference TRBV18 and TRBJ2-3, is NAGVMQNPRHLVRRRGQEARLRCSPMKGHSHVYWYRQLPEEGLKFMVYLQKENIIDESGMPKERFSAEFPKEGPSILRIQQVVRGDSAAYFCASSPSGLPSTDTQYFGPGTRLTVL.

V and J are TRBV5-6 and TRBJ1-3, with D possibly being TRBD1 (5 bases). Deletions cut 3 bases from V and 4 bases from J, with 14 bases between. CDR1 and CDR2 from the germline V gene are SGHDT and YYEEEE. The CDR3 contains 15 residues. The CDR3 region has the DNA TGTGCCAGCAGCTCCGACAGAGAACTAGGAAACACCATATATTTT. Protein sequence: CASSSDRELGNTIYF.

The chain couples TRBV5-1 to TRBJ2-5; 7 nucleotides agree with TRBD1. The ends lost 0 bases at V and 2 bases at J; junction bases unmatched: 4. This CDR3 contains 15 residues. The V gene's germline CDR1 is SGHRS and CDR2 YFSETQ. CDR3 loop: CASSLGGQSQETQYF. In nucleotides, the CDR3 is TGCGCCAGCAGCTTGGGGGGACAGTCACAAGAGACCCAGTACTTC.

This sequence joins TRBV29-1 and TRBJ2-5, with D uncertain. V gave up 5 bases and J gave up 2 bases, with 3 bases separating them. This CDR3 comprises 10 residues. Germline V CDR1 and CDR2: SQVTM, ANQGSEA. CDR3 sequence reads: CSVQQETQYF. In DNA, the CDR3 is TGCAGCGTTCAGCAAGAGACCCAGTACTTC.

The chain employs TRBV5-1 and TRBJ1-2, with 7 positions matching TRBD1. The CDR3 has 14 residues. Germline V gives CDR1 SGHRS, CDR2 YFSETQ. V lost 4 bases and J lost 8; bases outside the gene matches: 11. CDR3: CASSLPGQPLGYTF. DNA for the CDR3: TGCGCCAGCAGCCTACCGGGACAGCCCTTGGGCTACACCTTC.